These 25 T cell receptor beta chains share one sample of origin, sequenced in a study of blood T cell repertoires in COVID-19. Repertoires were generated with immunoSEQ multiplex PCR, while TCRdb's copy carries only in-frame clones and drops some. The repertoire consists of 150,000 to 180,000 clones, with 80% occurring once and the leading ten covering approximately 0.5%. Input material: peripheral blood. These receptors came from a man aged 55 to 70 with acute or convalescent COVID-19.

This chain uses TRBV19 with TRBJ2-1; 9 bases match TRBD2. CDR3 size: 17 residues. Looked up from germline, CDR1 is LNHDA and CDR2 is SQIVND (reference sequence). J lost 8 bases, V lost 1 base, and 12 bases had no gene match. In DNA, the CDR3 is TGTGCCAGTAGTATAGGGGCTAGCGGGGTATTTGGCCATGAGCAGTTCTTC. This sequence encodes CASSIGASGVFGHEQFF.

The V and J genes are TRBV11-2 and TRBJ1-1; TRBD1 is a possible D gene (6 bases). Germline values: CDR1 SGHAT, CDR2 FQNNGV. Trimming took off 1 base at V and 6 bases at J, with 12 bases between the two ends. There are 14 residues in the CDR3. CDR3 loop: CASSLVGARAEAFF. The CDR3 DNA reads TGTGCCAGCAGCTTAGTGGGGGCCAGGGCTGAAGCTTTCTTT.

In nucleotides, the CDR3 is TGTGCCAGCACGAGACAGGGGGCGAATGAAAAACTGTTTTTT. It is translated as CASTRQGANEKLFF. This rearrangement joins TRBV6-5 to TRBJ1-4; 10 bases line up with TRBD1. The CDR3 consists of 14 residues. Germline CDR1 is MNHEY and CDR2 is SVGAGI. Trimming removed 7 bases from V and 5 bases from J; junction bases left unmatched: 4.

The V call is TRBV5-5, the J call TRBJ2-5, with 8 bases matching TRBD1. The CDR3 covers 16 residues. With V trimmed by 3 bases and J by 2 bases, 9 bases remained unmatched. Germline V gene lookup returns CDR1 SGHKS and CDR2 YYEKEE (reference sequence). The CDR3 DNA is TGTGCCAGCAGCTACTCAGGGGGCGCGGGACAAGAGACCCAGTACTTC. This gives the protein CASSYSGGAGQETQYF.

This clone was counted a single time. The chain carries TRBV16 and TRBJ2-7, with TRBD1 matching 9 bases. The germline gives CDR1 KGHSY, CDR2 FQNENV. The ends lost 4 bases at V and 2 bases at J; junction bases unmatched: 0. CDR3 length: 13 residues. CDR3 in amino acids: CASSRDRAYEQYF. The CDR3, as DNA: TGTGCCAGCAGCCGGGACAGGGCCTACGAGCAGTACTTC.

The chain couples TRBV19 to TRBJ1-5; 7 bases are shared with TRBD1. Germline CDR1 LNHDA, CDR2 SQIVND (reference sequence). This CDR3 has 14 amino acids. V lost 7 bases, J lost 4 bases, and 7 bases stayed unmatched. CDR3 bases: TGTGCCAGTAAGGTGGGACAGTCAAATCAGCCCCAGCATTTT. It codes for CASKVGQSNQPQHF. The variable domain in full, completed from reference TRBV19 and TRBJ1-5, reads DGGITQSPKYLFRKEGQNVTLSCEQNLNHDAMYWYRQDPGQGLRLIYYSQIVNDFQKGDIAEGYSVSREKKESFPLTVTSAQKNPTAFYLCASKVGQSNQPQHFGDGTRLSIL.

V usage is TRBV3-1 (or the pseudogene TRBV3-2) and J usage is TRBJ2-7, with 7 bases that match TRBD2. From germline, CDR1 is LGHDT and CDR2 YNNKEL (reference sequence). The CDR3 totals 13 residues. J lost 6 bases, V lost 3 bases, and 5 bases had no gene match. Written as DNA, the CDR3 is TGTGCCAGCAGCCAGGGGGGGATCGGCGAGCAGTACTTC. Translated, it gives CASSQGGIGEQYF.

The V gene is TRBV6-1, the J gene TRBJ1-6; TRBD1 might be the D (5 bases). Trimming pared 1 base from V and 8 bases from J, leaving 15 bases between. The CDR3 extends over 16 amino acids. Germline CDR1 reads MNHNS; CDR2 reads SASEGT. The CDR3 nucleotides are TGTGCCAGCAGTGAAGGTACAACCCCGGGGGATTCACCCCTCCACTTT. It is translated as CASSEGTTPGDSPLHF.

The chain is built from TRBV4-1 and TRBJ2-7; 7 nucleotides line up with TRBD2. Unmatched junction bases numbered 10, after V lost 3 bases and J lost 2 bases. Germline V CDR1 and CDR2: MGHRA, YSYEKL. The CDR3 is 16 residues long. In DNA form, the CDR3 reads TGCGCCAGCAGCCAGGGGAGGGGTCGGGAGACCTACGAGCAGTACTTC. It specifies CASSQGRGRETYEQYF.

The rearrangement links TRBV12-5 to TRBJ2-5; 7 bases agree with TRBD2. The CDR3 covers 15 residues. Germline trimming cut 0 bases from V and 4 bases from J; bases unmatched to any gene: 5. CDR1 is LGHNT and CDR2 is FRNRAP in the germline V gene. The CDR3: CASGLVSPSGETQYF. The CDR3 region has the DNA TGTGCTAGTGGTTTGGTAAGCCCTAGCGGAGAGACCCAGTACTTC.

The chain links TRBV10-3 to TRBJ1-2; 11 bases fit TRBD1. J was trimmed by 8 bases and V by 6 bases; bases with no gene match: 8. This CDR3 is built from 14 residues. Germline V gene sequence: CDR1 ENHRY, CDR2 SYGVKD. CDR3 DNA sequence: TGTGCCATCAGCGGACAGGGGGCGCGAGAAGGCTACACCTTC. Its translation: CAISGQGAREGYTF.

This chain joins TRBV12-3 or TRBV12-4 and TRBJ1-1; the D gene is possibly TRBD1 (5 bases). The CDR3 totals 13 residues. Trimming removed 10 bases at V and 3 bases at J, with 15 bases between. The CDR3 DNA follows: TGTGCCACCCACCGGGGGGTGGACACTGAAGCTTTCTTT. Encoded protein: CATHRGVDTEAFF.

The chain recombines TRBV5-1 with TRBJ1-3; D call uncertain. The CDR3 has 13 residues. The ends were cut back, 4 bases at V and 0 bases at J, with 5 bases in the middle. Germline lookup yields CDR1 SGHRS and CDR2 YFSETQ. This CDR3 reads CASSPSSGNTIYF. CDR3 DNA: TGCGCCAGCAGCCCGAGCTCTGGAAACACCATATATTTT. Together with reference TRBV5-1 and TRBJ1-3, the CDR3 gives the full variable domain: KAGVTQTPRYLIKTRGQQVTLSCSPISGHRSVSWYQQTPGQGLQFLFEYFSETQRNKGNFPGRFSGRQFSNSRSEMNVSTLELGDSALYLCASSPSSGNTIYFGEGSWLTVV.

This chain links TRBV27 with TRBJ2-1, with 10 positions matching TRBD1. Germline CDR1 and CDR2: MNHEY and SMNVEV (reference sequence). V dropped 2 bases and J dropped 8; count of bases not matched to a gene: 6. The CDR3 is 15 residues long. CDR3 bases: TGTGCCAGCAGTTTAAGGGGACAGGGGACCGATGAGCAGTTCTTC. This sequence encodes CASSLRGQGTDEQFF.

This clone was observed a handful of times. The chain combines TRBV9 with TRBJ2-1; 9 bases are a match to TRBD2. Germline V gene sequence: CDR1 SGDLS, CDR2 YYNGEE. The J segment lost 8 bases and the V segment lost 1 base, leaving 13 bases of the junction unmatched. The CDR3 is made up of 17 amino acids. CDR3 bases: TGTGCCAGCAGCGTAACGGCTAGCGGGGCCAGGGGCGATGAGCAGTTCTTC. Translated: CASSVTASGARGDEQFF.

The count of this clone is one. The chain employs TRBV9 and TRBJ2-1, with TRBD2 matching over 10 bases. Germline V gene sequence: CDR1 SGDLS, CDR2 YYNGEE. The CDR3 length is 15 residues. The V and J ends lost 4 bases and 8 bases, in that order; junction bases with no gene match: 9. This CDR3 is CASSPPGLATHEQFF. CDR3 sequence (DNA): TGTGCCAGCAGCCCCCCGGGACTAGCGACCCATGAGCAGTTCTTC.

The CDR3 coding sequence is TGTGCCAGCAGCTTTGCGAGGCACACTGAAGCTTTCTTT. Its protein product is CASSFARHTEAFF. The chain employs TRBV5-6 and TRBJ1-1, with D uncertain. Germline assignment: CDR1 SGHDT and CDR2 YYEEEE. V lost 2 bases, J lost 3 bases, and 8 bases lay in between. CDR3 length: 13 amino acids.

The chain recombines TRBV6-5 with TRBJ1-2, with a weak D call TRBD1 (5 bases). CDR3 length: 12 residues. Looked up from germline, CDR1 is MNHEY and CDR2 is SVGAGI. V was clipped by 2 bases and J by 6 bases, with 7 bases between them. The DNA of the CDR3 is TGTGCCAGCAGTTACGCCAGGGATGGCTACACCTTC. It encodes CASSYARDGYTF.

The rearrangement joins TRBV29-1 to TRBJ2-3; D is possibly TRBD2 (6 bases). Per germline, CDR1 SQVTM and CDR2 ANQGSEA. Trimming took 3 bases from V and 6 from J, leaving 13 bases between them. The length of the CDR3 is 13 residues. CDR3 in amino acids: CSVDLLAADTQYF. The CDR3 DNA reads TGCAGCGTTGACCTACTAGCCGCCGATACGCAGTATTTT.

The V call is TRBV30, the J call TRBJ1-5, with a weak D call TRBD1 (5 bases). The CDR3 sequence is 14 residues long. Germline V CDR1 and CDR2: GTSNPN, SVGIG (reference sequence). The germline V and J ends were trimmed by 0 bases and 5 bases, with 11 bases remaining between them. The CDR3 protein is CAWSVRGRDQPQHF. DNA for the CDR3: TGTGCCTGGAGTGTACGGGGGAGGGATCAGCCCCAGCATTTT.

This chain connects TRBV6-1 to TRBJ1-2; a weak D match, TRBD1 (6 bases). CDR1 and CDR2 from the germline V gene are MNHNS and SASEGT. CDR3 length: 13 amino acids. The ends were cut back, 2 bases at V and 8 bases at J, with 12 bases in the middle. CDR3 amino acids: CASSEPQGSGYTF. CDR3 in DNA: TGTGCCAGCAGTGAACCCCAGGGGTCCGGCTACACCTTC.

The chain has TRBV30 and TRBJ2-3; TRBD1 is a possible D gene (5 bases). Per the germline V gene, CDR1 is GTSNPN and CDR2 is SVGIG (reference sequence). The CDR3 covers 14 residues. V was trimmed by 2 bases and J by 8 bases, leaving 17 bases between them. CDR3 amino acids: CAWSNLGALGTQYF. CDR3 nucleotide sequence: TGTGCCTGGAGTAATCTAGGGGCTCTAGGTACGCAGTATTTT.

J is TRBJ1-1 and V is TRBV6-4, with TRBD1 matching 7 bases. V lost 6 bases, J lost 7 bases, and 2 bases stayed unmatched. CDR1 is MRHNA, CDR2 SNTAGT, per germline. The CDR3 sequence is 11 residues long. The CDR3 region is CASRGTDEAFF. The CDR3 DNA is TGTGCCAGCAGAGGGACAGATGAAGCTTTCTTT.

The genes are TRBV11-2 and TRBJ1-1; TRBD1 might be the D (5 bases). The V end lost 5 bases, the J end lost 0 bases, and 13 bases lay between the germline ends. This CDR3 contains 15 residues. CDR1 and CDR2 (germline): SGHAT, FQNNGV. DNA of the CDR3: TGTGCCAGCAGCCCTTACGGGGGGGTGAACACTGAAGCTTTCTTT. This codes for CASSPYGGVNTEAFF.

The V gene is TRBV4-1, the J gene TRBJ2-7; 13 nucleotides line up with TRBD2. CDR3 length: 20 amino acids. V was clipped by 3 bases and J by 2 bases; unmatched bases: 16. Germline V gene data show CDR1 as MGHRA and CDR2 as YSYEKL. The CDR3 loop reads CASSHPGGGAGTSGTYEQYF. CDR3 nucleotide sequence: TGCGCCAGCAGCCATCCCGGAGGGGGAGCCGGGACTAGCGGGACCTACGAGCAGTACTTC.